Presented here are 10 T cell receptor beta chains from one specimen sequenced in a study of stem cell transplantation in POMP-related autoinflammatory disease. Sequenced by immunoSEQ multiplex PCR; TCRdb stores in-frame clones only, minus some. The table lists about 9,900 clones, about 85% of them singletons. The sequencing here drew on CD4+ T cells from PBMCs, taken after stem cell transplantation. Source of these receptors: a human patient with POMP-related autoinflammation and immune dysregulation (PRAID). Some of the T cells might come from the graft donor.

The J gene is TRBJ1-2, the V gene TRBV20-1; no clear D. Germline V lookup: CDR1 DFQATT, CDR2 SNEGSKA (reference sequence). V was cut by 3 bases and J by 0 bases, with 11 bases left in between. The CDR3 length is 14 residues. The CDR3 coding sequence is TGCAGTGCTAGTGAGGGTGGGGCTAACTATGGCTACACCTTC. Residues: CSASEGGANYGYTF.

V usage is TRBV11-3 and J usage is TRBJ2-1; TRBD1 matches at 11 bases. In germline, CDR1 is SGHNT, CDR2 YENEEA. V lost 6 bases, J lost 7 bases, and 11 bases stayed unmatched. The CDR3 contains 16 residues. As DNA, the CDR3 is TGTGCCAGCAGGTACTCTGGACAGGGGGCTCGTAATGAGCAGTTCTTC. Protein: CASRYSGQGARNEQFF.

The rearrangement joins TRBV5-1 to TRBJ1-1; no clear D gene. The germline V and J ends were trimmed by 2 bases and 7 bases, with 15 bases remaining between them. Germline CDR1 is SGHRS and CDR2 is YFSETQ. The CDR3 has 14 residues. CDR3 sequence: CASSFSAPKDEAFF. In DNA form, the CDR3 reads TGCGCCAGCAGCTTCTCCGCCCCAAAAGATGAAGCTTTCTTT.

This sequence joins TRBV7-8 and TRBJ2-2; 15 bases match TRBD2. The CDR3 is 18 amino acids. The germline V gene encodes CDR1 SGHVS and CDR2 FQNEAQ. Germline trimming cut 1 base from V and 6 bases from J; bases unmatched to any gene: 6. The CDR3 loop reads CASSLGTSGRARAGELFF. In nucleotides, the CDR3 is TGTGCCAGCAGCTTAGGGACTAGCGGGAGGGCCCGGGCCGGGGAGCTGTTTTTT.

CDR3 sequence (DNA): TGTGCCAGCAGCTTCCAGGGGAACACTGAAGCTTTCTTT. Its protein product is CASSFQGNTEAFF. This sequence joins TRBV7-9 and TRBJ1-1; tentatively, D is TRBD1 (5 bases). Trimming took 3 bases from V and 1 from J, leaving 6 bases between them. The germline V gene encodes CDR1 SEHNR and CDR2 FQNEAQ (reference sequence). The CDR3 runs to 13 residues.

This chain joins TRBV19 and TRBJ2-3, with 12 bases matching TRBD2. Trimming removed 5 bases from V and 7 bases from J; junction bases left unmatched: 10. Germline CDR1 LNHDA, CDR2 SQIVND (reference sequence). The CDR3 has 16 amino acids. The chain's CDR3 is CASSRTSGTRIHTQYF. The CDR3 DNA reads TGTGCCAGTAGTCGGACTAGCGGGACCAGGATACATACGCAGTATTTT.

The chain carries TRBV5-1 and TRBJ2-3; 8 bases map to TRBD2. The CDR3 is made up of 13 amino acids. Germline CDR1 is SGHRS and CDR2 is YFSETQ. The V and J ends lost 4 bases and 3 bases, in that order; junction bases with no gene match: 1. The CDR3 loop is CASSGLATDTQYF. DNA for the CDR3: TGCGCCAGCAGCGGACTAGCTACAGATACGCAGTATTTT.

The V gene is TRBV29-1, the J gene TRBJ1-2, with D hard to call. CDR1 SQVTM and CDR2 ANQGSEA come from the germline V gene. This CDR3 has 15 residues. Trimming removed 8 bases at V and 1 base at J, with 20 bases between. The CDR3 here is CSPVIVGTDNYGYTF. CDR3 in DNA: TGCAGCCCGGTTATCGTGGGCACCGATAACTATGGCTACACCTTC.

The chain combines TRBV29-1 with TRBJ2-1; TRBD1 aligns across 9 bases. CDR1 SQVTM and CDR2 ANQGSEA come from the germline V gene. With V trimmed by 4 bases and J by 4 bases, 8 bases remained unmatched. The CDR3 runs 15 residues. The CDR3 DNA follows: TGCAGCGTTGTGAGACAGGGGGGGAGATACAATGAGCAGTTCTTC. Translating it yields CSVVRQGGRYNEQFF.

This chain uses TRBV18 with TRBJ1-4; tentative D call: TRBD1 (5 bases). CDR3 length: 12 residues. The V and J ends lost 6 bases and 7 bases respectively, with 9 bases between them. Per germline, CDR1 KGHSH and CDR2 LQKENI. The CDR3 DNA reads TGTGCCAGCTCCACCCAGGGTGAAAAACTGTTTTTT. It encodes CASSTQGEKLFF. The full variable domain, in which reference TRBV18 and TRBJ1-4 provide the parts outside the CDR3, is NAGVMQNPRHLVRRRGQEARLRCSPMKGHSHVYWYRQLPEEGLKFMVYLQKENIIDESGMPKERFSAEFPKEGPSILRIQQVVRGDSAAYFCASSTQGEKLFFGSGTQLSVL.